What follows are 30 T cell receptor beta chains derived from one specimen sequenced in a study of T cell clonotyping in hematopoietic cell transplantation (dated by TCRdb to 2020 to 2022). The library came from the immunoSEQ multiplex PCR assay. TCRdb took over this immuneACCESS table, retaining in-frame rearrangements with V and J assigned. Such tables are incomplete; in checked studies, under half of the missing clones stem from an unresolved V gene, and the remainder is unexplained. In this sample the table shows fewer than 20,000 clones, 60% to 85% of which occur a single time. The top ten clonotypes cover roughly a tenth of the sample. The sequencing sample was made of peripheral blood mononuclear cells. These receptors came from a woman aged 60-75 years in good health. Some clones in this sample may be carry-over from other donors' samples.

This clone was seen a handful of times. The chain is built from TRBV7-9 and TRBJ2-1, with D hard to call. V was clipped by 4 bases and J by 7 bases, with 14 bases between them. This CDR3 region has 14 residues. Germline V lookup: CDR1 SEHNR, CDR2 FQNEAQ (reference sequence). This CDR3 is CASSSLRLGNEQFF. The CDR3 DNA sequence: TGTGCCAGCAGCTCCCTTCGTTTGGGGAATGAGCAGTTCTTC.

V and J are TRBV7-2 and TRBJ1-2; D is uncertain. The germline V gene encodes CDR1 SGHTA and CDR2 FQGNSA. The V end was cut by 6 bases, the J end by 5 bases, with 22 bases between. This CDR3 comprises 16 residues. The CDR3 coding sequence is TGTGCCAGCAGTCTAGGGCGGGGTTCGATAGATTATGGCTACACCTTC. Translation gives CASSLGRGSIDYGYTF.

For this clone: The junction departs from the called germline gene at one end, perhaps through a read error. In DNA form, the CDR3 reads TGTGCCAGCAGCTTAGCCTCAGGTACCCCAGAGAACTTC. Translation: CASSLASGTPENF. V usage is TRBV7-2 and J usage is TRBJ2-7, with unresolved D. The CDR3 extends over 13 amino acids. Germline CDR1 and CDR2: SGHTA and FQGNSA. The full variable domain, rest sourced from reference TRBV7-2 and TRBJ2-7, is GAGVSQSPSNKVTEKGKDVELRCDPISGHTALYWYRQSLGQGLEFLIYFQGNSAPDKSGLPSDRFSAERTGGSVSTLTIQRTQQEDSAVYLCASSLASGTPENFGPGTRLTVT.

The V call is TRBV4-2, the J call TRBJ2-7, with 9 nucleotides matching TRBD2. The trim removed 0 bases at V and 12 bases at J, leaving 9 bases unmatched. This CDR3 has 14 residues. CDR1 and CDR2 from the germline V gene are LGHNA and YNFKEQ. This CDR3 is CASSQESSGRSLYF. The CDR3 DNA is TGTGCCAGCAGCCAAGAATCCAGCGGGAGGTCCCTGTACTTC.

This chain uses TRBV7-9 with TRBJ2-5; 7 nucleotides match TRBD1. CDR3 length: 14 residues. Losses at the gene ends were 2 bases for V and 4 bases for J; bases not matched to a gene: 4. Germline V gene sequence: CDR1 SEHNR, CDR2 FQNEAQ (reference sequence). CDR3 coding DNA: TGTGCCAGCAGCTTAACGAACAGGGGAGAGACCCAGTACTTC. Its translation is CASSLTNRGETQYF.

This chain links TRBV27 with TRBJ1-2; unclear D gene. This CDR3 comprises 14 residues. Germline-derived CDR1 and CDR2 are MNHEY and SMNVEV (reference sequence). The V end lost 5 bases, the J end lost 7 bases, and 17 bases lay between the germline ends. The CDR3 is CASSPTGLRIGYTF. In nucleotides, the CDR3 is TGTGCCAGCAGTCCAACGGGCCTCCGTATTGGCTACACCTTC.

V usage is TRBV27 and J usage is TRBJ1-1, with TRBD1 matching 7 bases. The CDR3 has 17 residues. V shed 2 bases and J 4 bases; nucleotides not matched to a gene: 13. Germline CDR1 is MNHEY and CDR2 is SMNVEV (reference sequence). The CDR3 nucleotides are TGTGCCAGCAGTTTAGGGGCAGGGGGTTATTTCGGCACTGAAGCTTTCTTT. Its protein product is CASSLGAGGYFGTEAFF.

This clone was seen only a few times. The J gene is TRBJ2-1, the V gene TRBV7-2, with 8 positions matching TRBD2. The V segment lost 6 bases and the J segment 2 bases; nucleotides outside the gene matches: 6. In germline, CDR1 is SGHTA, CDR2 FQGNSA. The CDR3 length is 15 residues. The CDR3 loop is CASRISGNTYNEQFF. In DNA form, the CDR3 reads TGTGCCAGCAGGATTAGCGGGAATACCTACAATGAGCAGTTCTTC.

The genes are TRBV11-2 and TRBJ1-1; D unclear. Between the trimmed V and J ends, which lost 3 bases and 1 base, there was a span of 6 bases. Germline CDR1 is SGHAT and CDR2 is FQNNGV. The CDR3 has 13 amino acids. CDR3 nucleotides: TGTGCCAGCAGCTTGGTTCCGAACACTGAAGCTTTCTTT. It translates to CASSLVPNTEAFF. Drawing the rest from reference TRBV11-2 and TRBJ1-1, the complete variable domain is EAGVAQSPRYKIIEKRQSVAFWCNPISGHATLYWYQQILGQGPKLLIQFQNNGVVDDSQLPKDRFSAERLKGVDSTLKIQPAKLEDSAVYLCASSLVPNTEAFFGQGTRLTVV.

The V gene is TRBV5-8, the J gene TRBJ1-1; D is undetermined. The CDR3 is 15 residues long. Germline assignment: CDR1 SGHTS and CDR2 YDEGEE. V was trimmed by 4 bases and J by 0 bases, leaving 13 bases between them. CDR3 residues: CASSPRGGLNTEAFF. The CDR3 bases are TGTGCCAGCAGCCCCCGCGGAGGGCTGAACACTGAAGCTTTCTTT.

This clone is classed as medium-sized (0.01 to 0.1%). The V call is TRBV6-5, the J call TRBJ2-5, with D possibly called TRBD1 or TRBD2 (5 bases each). V was trimmed by 1 base and J by 1 base, leaving 7 bases between them. CDR1 is MNHEY and CDR2 is SVGAGI in the germline V gene. There are 14 residues in the CDR3. This CDR3 is CASSYFGGQETQYF. CDR3 nucleotide sequence: TGTGCCAGCAGTTACTTTGGGGGCCAAGAGACCCAGTACTTC.

V and J are TRBV29-1 and TRBJ2-7, with TRBD1 identical over 8 bases. This CDR3 region has 15 residues. V shed 0 bases, J shed 4 bases, and the junction held 8 bases outside the gene matches. In germline, CDR1 is SQVTM, CDR2 ANQGSEA. CDR3 sequence: CSVEDKRTGQYEQYF. The CDR3 DNA sequence: TGCAGCGTTGAAGATAAAAGGACAGGGCAATACGAGCAGTACTTC.

This clone was detected once. V and J are TRBV2 and TRBJ2-7, with 10 bases identical to TRBD1. CDR3 length equals 14 residues. Germline V CDR1 and CDR2: SNHLY, FYNNEI. The V segment lost 9 bases and the J segment 7 bases; nucleotides outside the gene matches: 12. In nucleotides, the CDR3 is TGTGCCAGGGAACCGGGACAGGGGCGTGGGGAGCAGTACTTC. Translating gives CAREPGQGRGEQYF.

The chain couples TRBV6-6 to TRBJ1-3; a possible D gene is TRBD1 (6 bases). The V gene's germline CDR1 is MNHNY and CDR2 SVGAGI (reference sequence). V lost 6 bases and J lost 2, with 17 bases in between. This CDR3 spans 16 amino acids. CDR3 DNA: TGTGCCAGCAGACTGGGCGGGGGGGCTGCTGGAAACACCATATATTTT. Translated: CASRLGGGAAGNTIYF.

A single count supports this clone. This chain joins TRBV9 and TRBJ2-7; 7 bases agree with TRBD2. The CDR3 extends over 16 amino acids. Germline trimming cut 0 bases from V and 4 bases from J; bases unmatched to any gene: 10. The germline V gene has CDR1 SGDLS and CDR2 YYNGEE. The CDR3 region is CASSVGEGRGPYEQYF. The DNA of the CDR3 is TGTGCCAGCAGCGTAGGGGAGGGGAGAGGACCATACGAGCAGTACTTC.

V usage is TRBV30 and J usage is TRBJ1-5; D uncertain. Trimming took 0 bases from V and 6 from J, leaving 9 bases between them. Germline CDR1 GTSNPN, CDR2 SVGIG (reference sequence). This CDR3 has 13 residues. The CDR3 DNA reads TGTGCCTGGAGTGTACGGCGTGGTCAGCCCCAGCATTTT. This gives the protein CAWSVRRGQPQHF.

On this clone: At one end, the junction sequence differs from germline, possibly due to a read error. The chain uses TRBV5-1 and TRBJ1-3, with D possibly being TRBD1 (6 bases). The CDR3 loop spans 15 amino acids. CDR1 and CDR2 (germline): SGHRS, YFSETQ. The CDR3 DNA reads as TGCGCCAGCAGCTTGGCCCCAGGGGATGGATACACCATATATTTT. Translating it yields CASSLAPGDGYTIYF.

The chain couples TRBV13 to TRBJ2-7; D may be TRBD2 (6 bases). The V end was cut by 3 bases, the J end by 3 bases, with 9 bases between. The CDR3 covers 13 residues. CDR1 is PRHDT, CDR2 FYEKMQ, per germline (reference sequence). Here the CDR3 reads CASSLTSYYEQYF. CDR3 sequence (DNA): TGTGCCAGCAGCTTGACTAGTTACTACGAGCAGTACTTC.

The chain uses TRBV25-1 and TRBJ2-3, with 9 bases aligning to TRBD2. This CDR3 is built from 15 residues. Germline CDR1 MGHDK, CDR2 SYGVNS. The V and J ends lost 2 bases and 3 bases, in that order; junction bases with no gene match: 3. CDR3: CASSERLAATDTQYF. DNA of the CDR3: TGTGCCAGCAGTGAACGACTAGCGGCAACAGATACGCAGTATTTT.

The chain couples TRBV14 to TRBJ1-2; tentatively, D is TRBD1 (6 bases). The CDR3 is 15 residues long. V lost 4 bases and J lost 4, with 16 bases in between. Per germline, CDR1 SGHDN and CDR2 FVKESK. CDR3 DNA sequence: TGTGCCAGCAGCCCCTCAGGCCAGGGGAGCTATGGCTACACCTTC. This encodes CASSPSGQGSYGYTF.

The V gene is TRBV27, the J gene TRBJ2-1; the D call may be TRBD1 or TRBD2 (5 bases each). The CDR3 length is 15 residues. Germline lookup yields CDR1 MNHEY and CDR2 SMNVEV (reference sequence). Trimming removed 2 bases at V and 0 bases at J, with 8 bases between. The CDR3 nucleotides read TGTGCCAGCAGTTTAGGGGGAAGCTCCTACAATGAGCAGTTCTTC. Residues: CASSLGGSSYNEQFF.

The V and J genes are TRBV29-1 and TRBJ1-1; 11 bases agree with TRBD1. Trimming took 2 bases from V and 5 from J; bases not matched to a gene: 13. The CDR3 loop spans 17 amino acids. Looked up from germline, CDR1 is SQVTM and CDR2 is ANQGSEA. The DNA of the CDR3 is TGCAGCGTTGAAAACGCCCGGGACAGGGGGAGTAGGACTGAAGCTTTCTTT. Residues: CSVENARDRGSRTEAFF.

CDR3 sequence reads: CASRVRDSYEQYF. The CDR3 DNA reads as TGTGCCAGCAGGGTTAGGGACAGCTACGAGCAGTACTTC. This rearrangement joins TRBV28 to TRBJ2-7; 7 bases fit TRBD1. The CDR3 contains 13 residues. V gave up 6 bases and J gave up 3 bases; unmatched junction bases: 5. Germline CDR1 reads MDHEN; CDR2 reads SYDVKM.

This chain uses TRBV30 with TRBJ2-7; 10 bases align to TRBD1. The CDR3 has 13 residues. V gave up 6 bases and J gave up 4 bases; unmatched junction bases: 6. The germline CDR1 and CDR2 sequences are GTSNPN and SVGIG (reference sequence). This CDR3 is CACLRDRGYEQYF. The CDR3 nucleotides are TGTGCCTGCCTCCGGGACAGGGGATACGAGCAGTACTTC.

The chain carries TRBV28 and TRBJ2-1, with 8 bases aligning to TRBD2. In germline, CDR1 is MDHEN, CDR2 SYDVKM. V trimming: 6 bases; J trimming: 3 bases; junction bases outside the gene matches: 13. This CDR3 comprises 17 residues. The CDR3 spells CASSSIIFSGSYNEQFF. The CDR3, as DNA: TGTGCCAGCAGCTCGATTATTTTCAGCGGGAGCTACAATGAGCAGTTCTTC.

The chain uses TRBV14 and TRBJ2-6; D might be TRBD2 (6 bases). CDR1 SGHDN and CDR2 FVKESK come from the germline V gene. There are 15 residues in the CDR3. Trimming left V 4 bases short and J 3 bases short, with 10 bases between. As DNA, the CDR3 is TGTGCCAGCAGCCGGCAGGGAGGTGGGGCCAACGTCCTGACTTTC. Encoded protein: CASSRQGGGANVLTF.

This clone was seen a handful of times. This chain uses TRBV6-5 with TRBJ2-7; D call uncertain. Germline CDR1 is MNHEY and CDR2 is SVGAGI. The V gene lost 0 bases and the J gene lost 5 bases, with 8 bases spanning the gap. The CDR3 spans 13 residues. DNA of the CDR3: TGTGCCAGCAGTTACTCCGGATCGGACGAGCAGTACTTC. This translates into CASSYSGSDEQYF.

This clone was picked up a small number of times. The chain joins TRBV5-4 to TRBJ1-2; D possibly corresponds to TRBD1 (5 bases). The CDR3 has 13 residues. Germline V gene lookup returns CDR1 SGHNT and CDR2 YYREEE (reference sequence). The V gene lost 0 bases and the J gene lost 2 bases, with 5 bases spanning the gap. The CDR3 DNA follows: TGTGCCAGCAGCTTGGCAGGGAACTATGGCTACACCTTC. This encodes CASSLAGNYGYTF.

The V call is TRBV7-2, the J call TRBJ2-3; D is uncertain. V shed 8 bases and J shed 0 bases, with 24 bases lying between them. CDR3 length: 18 amino acids. Germline CDR1 and CDR2: SGHTA and FQGNSA. As DNA, the CDR3 is TGTGCCAGCGAGAAGAATACAATTTGGAGCGTTAGCACAGATACGCAGTATTTT. Its translation: CASEKNTIWSVSTDTQYF. The entire variable domain, with the rest obtained from reference TRBV7-2 and TRBJ2-3, is as follows: GAGVSQSPSNKVTEKGKDVELRCDPISGHTALYWYRQSLGQGLEFLIYFQGNSAPDKSGLPSDRFSAERTGGSVSTLTIQRTQQEDSAVYLCASEKNTIWSVSTDTQYFGPGTRLTVL.

This clone was observed a few times. This sequence joins TRBV4-1 and TRBJ1-3, with D hard to call. The CDR3 spans 13 residues. Germline-derived CDR1 and CDR2 are MGHRA and YSYEKL. V gave up 0 bases and J gave up 8 bases, with 8 bases separating them. The DNA of the CDR3 is TGCGCCAGCAGCCAAGAGGCGGTAGACACCATATATTTT. Amino acids: CASSQEAVDTIYF.